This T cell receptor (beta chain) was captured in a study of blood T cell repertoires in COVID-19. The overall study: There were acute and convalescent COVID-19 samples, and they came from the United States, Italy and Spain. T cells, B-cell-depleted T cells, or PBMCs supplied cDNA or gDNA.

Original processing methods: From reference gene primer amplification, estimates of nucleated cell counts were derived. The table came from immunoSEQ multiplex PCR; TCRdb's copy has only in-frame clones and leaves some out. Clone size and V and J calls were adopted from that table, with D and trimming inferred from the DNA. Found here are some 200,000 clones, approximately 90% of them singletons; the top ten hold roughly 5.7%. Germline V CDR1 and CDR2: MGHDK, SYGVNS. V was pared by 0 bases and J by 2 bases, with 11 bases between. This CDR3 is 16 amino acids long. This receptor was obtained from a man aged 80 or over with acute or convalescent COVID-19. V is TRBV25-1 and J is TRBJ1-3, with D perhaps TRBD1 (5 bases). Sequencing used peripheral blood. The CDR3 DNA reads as TGTGCCAGCAGTGAATATTCAGGGCCGACTGGAAACACCATATATTTT. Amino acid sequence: CASSEYSGPTGNTIYF. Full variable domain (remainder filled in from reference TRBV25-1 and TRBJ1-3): EADIYQTPRYLVIGTGKKITLECSQTMGHDKMYWYQQDPGMELHLIHYSYGVNSTEKGDLSSESTVSRIRTEHFPLTLESARPSHTSQYLCASSEYSGPTGNTIYFGEGSWLTVV.